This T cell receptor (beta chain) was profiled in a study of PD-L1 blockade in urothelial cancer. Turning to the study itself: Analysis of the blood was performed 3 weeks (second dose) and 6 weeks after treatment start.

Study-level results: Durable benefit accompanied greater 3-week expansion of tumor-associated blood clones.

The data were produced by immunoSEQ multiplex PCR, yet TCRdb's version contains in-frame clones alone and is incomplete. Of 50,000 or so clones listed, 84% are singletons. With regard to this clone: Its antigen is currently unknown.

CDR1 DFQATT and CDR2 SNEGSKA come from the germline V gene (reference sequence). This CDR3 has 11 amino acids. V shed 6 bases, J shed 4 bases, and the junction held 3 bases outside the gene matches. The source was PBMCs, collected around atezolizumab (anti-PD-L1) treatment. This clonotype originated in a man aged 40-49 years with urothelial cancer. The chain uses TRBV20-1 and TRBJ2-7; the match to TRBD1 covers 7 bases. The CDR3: CSAKQGYEQYF. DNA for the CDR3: TGCAGTGCGAAACAGGGGTACGAGCAGTACTTC.